A single sample gave rise to the 9 T cell receptor beta chains below, sequenced in a study of shared clonotypes between healthy human individuals. Profiling relied on immunoSEQ multiplex PCR, and the TCRdb table lists in-frame clones only, not all of them. The sample holds a few million clones, approximately 94% seen once. The sample was naive CD4+ T cells sorted from blood. Subset described: CD45RA+ positively selected. These receptors were taken from a man aged 18 to 30 in good health.

This clone was detected once. V usage is TRBV2 and J usage is TRBJ1-2; 7 bases fit TRBD1. The CDR3 is 12 amino acids. Germline CDR1 is SNHLY and CDR2 is FYNNEI. V lost 7 bases and J lost 5; bases outside the gene matches: 4. The DNA of the CDR3 is TGTGCCAGCAACGACAGGGTTTATGGCTACACCTTC. Translated, it gives CASNDRVYGYTF.

V gene TRBV19 combines with J gene TRBJ2-1; 10 nucleotides line up with TRBD2. The CDR3 is 16 amino acids. Germline CDR1 reads LNHDA; CDR2 reads SQIVND (reference sequence). J lost 6 bases, V lost 6 bases, and 11 bases had no gene match. CDR3 DNA: TGTGCCAGTAGGGTGGCTAGCGGGAGAGGTGGCAATGAGCAGTTCTTC. Protein sequence: CASRVASGRGGNEQFF.

The CDR3 loop reads CAIRDEQSSYEQYF. In nucleotides, the CDR3 is TGTGCCATCAGGGACGAGCAGAGCTCCTACGAGCAGTACTTC. The chain joins TRBV10-3 to TRBJ2-7; D gene unclear. CDR3 length equals 14 residues. Germline-derived CDR1 and CDR2 are ENHRY and SYGVKD. V was pared by 6 bases and J by 0 bases, with 12 bases between.

The J gene is TRBJ1-2, the V gene TRBV6-5, with D possibly being TRBD1 (6 bases). This CDR3 has 14 amino acids. Germline CDR1 is MNHEY and CDR2 is SVGAGI. V gave up 5 bases and J gave up 8 bases, with 18 bases separating them. CDR3 nucleotides: TGTGCCAGCAGTCGGGACAACCCCGGAGGCGGCTACACCTTC. As protein: CASSRDNPGGGYTF.

V and J are TRBV7-2 and TRBJ2-7; perhaps TRBD1 as D (6 bases). From germline, CDR1 is SGHTA and CDR2 FQGNSA. This CDR3 spans 14 amino acids. V gave up 5 bases and J gave up 0 bases, with 11 bases separating them. CDR3 nucleotide sequence: TGTGCCAGCAGCGAAGACAGGAGCTCCTACGAGCAGTACTTC. Residues: CASSEDRSSYEQYF. The full variable domain, with the rest looked up from reference TRBV7-2 and TRBJ2-7, is GAGVSQSPSNKVTEKGKDVELRCDPISGHTALYWYRQSLGQGLEFLIYFQGNSAPDKSGLPSDRFSAERTGGSVSTLTIQRTQQEDSAVYLCASSEDRSSYEQYFGPGTRLTVT.

This clone was recorded once. The chain has TRBV21-1 and TRBJ2-1; the table's D call, TRBD2, has no DNA check behind it. TRBV21-1 corresponds to a pseudogene. The CDR3 is made up of 17 amino acids. CDR3 bases: TGTGCCAGCAGCAAAGTGGTTGTGGGGAGCTCCTACAATGAGCAGTTCTTC. This gives the protein CASSKVVVGSSYNEQFF.

V gene TRBV5-1 combines with J gene TRBJ1-1, with TRBD1 matching 9 bases. Losses at the gene ends were 1 base for V and 11 bases for J; bases not matched to a gene: 9. CDR3 size: 14 residues. Germline V lookup: CDR1 SGHRS, CDR2 YFSETQ. The CDR3 nucleotides read TGCGCCAGCAGCTTGTCTAGTTCAGACAGGGGGGCTTTCTTT. Translating it yields CASSLSSSDRGAFF.

This clone has a handful of counts. V usage is TRBV10-3 and J usage is TRBJ1-2; weak D call: TRBD1 (6 bases). Germline CDR1 is ENHRY and CDR2 is SYGVKD. The CDR3 totals 14 residues. V gave up 8 bases and J gave up 4 bases, with 17 bases separating them. The CDR3 region is CAIATPGVIYGYTF. The CDR3 DNA is TGTGCCATCGCCACCCCAGGGGTTATCTATGGCTACACCTTC.

The chain couples TRBV21-1 to TRBJ1-1; TRBD1 is taken as the D call from the table, unchecked against the DNA. TRBV21-1 is tagged as a pseudogene. CDR3 length: 15 amino acids. The CDR3 region has the DNA TGTGCCAGCAGCGGACAGTACTACAGGGACACTGAAGCTTTCTTT. Translated: CASSGQYYRDTEAFF.